This is a list of T cell receptor beta chains from one sample in a study of Ad26.COV2.S vaccination and SARS-CoV-2 variants. The table came from immunoSEQ multiplex PCR; TCRdb's copy has only in-frame clones and leaves some out. The sample shows fewer than 400,000 clones, around 85% of them seen only once. The sample consisted of peripheral blood, taken in a trial of Ad26.COV2.S vaccine versus placebo. The origin of the receptors is a person between 18 and 60 years old who received the Ad26.COV2.S COVID-19 vaccine or a placebo. Each CDR3 is given with its conserved first and last residue. The D gene is left open where the match is weak. Clone size, where shown, is once, few, many, or a class for clones that have expanded.

cdr3_nt: TGTGCCAGCAGCTTAGTGGGCCTGCCAGCTAACTATGGCTACACCTTC
cdr3_aa: CASSLVGLPANYGYTF
v_call: TRBV7-8
j_call: TRBJ1-2
clone_size: -
d_call: -

cdr3_nt: TGCGCCAGCAGCCAAGACCGAGCTCAGCCCCAGCATTTT
cdr3_aa: CASSQDRAQPQHF
v_call: TRBV4-1
j_call: TRBJ1-5
clone_size: -
d_call: -

cdr3_nt: TGTGCCAGTAGTATACAAGGACAGGTCAGGGCCTCACCCCTCCACTTT
cdr3_aa: CASSIQGQVRASPLHF
v_call: TRBV19
j_call: TRBJ1-6
clone_size: -
d_call: TRBD1

cdr3_nt: TGTGCCAGCAGCTTAGGGGGATGGCAGGACACTGAAGCTTTCTTT
cdr3_aa: CASSLGGWQDTEAFF
v_call: TRBV7-9
j_call: TRBJ1-1
clone_size: -
d_call: -

cdr3_nt: TGTGCCAGCAGTTACAGCGGGGGGGAAAAGCAAGAGACCCAGTACTTC
cdr3_aa: CASSYSGGEKQETQYF
v_call: TRBV6-5
j_call: TRBJ2-5
clone_size: -
d_call: TRBD2

cdr3_nt: TGCGCCAGCAGTGAACGACAGAACACCGGGGAGCTGTTTTTT
cdr3_aa: CASSERQNTGELFF
v_call: TRBV10-1
j_call: TRBJ2-2
clone_size: -
d_call: -

cdr3_nt: TGTGCCAGCAGTGAAGCGGGCTCGCCTGGGGGTGGCTACACCTTC
cdr3_aa: CASSEAGSPGGGYTF
v_call: TRBV6-1
j_call: TRBJ1-2
clone_size: many
d_call: -

cdr3_nt: TGTGCCAGCAGCTTGGCACCATCGGAGACCCAGTACTTC
cdr3_aa: CASSLAPSETQYF
v_call: TRBV5-5
j_call: TRBJ2-5
clone_size: -
d_call: -

cdr3_nt: TGTGCCAGCAGCGGGGCTGGGGGCCACTATGGCTACACCTTC
cdr3_aa: CASSGAGGHYGYTF
v_call: TRBV7-9
j_call: TRBJ1-2
clone_size: -
d_call: -

cdr3_nt: TGTGCCATCAGTGAGTATGGAAACACCATATATTTT
cdr3_aa: CAISEYGNTIYF
v_call: TRBV10-3
j_call: TRBJ1-3
clone_size: -
d_call: -

cdr3_nt: TGTGCCAGTAGTATTCTTGCGCGGGGCGGGGAGACCCAGTACTTC
cdr3_aa: CASSILARGGETQYF
v_call: TRBV19
j_call: TRBJ2-5
clone_size: -
d_call: -

cdr3_nt: TGCAGCGTATCTCCGGGACAGGGCCTCTACGAGCAGTACTTC
cdr3_aa: CSVSPGQGLYEQYF
v_call: TRBV29-1
j_call: TRBJ2-7
clone_size: -
d_call: TRBD1

cdr3_nt: TGTGCCAGCAGCCCCGGGACAGGGGAGACCCAGTACTTC
cdr3_aa: CASSPGTGETQYF
v_call: TRBV5-5
j_call: TRBJ2-5
clone_size: -
d_call: TRBD1

cdr3_nt: TGTGCCAGCAGTTTAACAAACTCCTACGAGCAGTACTTC
cdr3_aa: CASSLTNSYEQYF
v_call: TRBV12-3/TRBV12-4
j_call: TRBJ2-7
clone_size: -
d_call: -

cdr3_nt: TGTGCCAGCAGCCAAGTATCGGCCTACGAGCAGTACTTC
cdr3_aa: CASSQVSAYEQYF
v_call: TRBV3-1/TRBV3-2
j_call: TRBJ2-7
clone_size: -
d_call: -

cdr3_nt: TGTGCCACCAGTGAAGGGACGGGAGATACGCAGTATTTT
cdr3_aa: CATSEGTGDTQYF
v_call: TRBV24-1
j_call: TRBJ2-3
clone_size: -
d_call: -

cdr3_nt: TGTGCCAGCTCACTTGGCCGGGCCGTTAATGAGCAGTTCTTC
cdr3_aa: CASSLGRAVNEQFF
v_call: TRBV18
j_call: TRBJ2-1
clone_size: -
d_call: -

cdr3_nt: TGTGCCAGCAGCTTAGTGACAGGGAACACAGATACGCAGTATTTT
cdr3_aa: CASSLVTGNTDTQYF
v_call: TRBV7-9
j_call: TRBJ2-3
clone_size: -
d_call: TRBD1

cdr3_nt: TGTGCCAGCAGCTTGATCCAGGGACGCTCCTACGAGCAGTACTTC
cdr3_aa: CASSLIQGRSYEQYF
v_call: TRBV5-5
j_call: TRBJ2-7
clone_size: -
d_call: -

cdr3_nt: TGTGCCAGCAGTCGTGCCAGGGGAGTAGAAGGAAACACCATATATTTT
cdr3_aa: CASSRARGVEGNTIYF
v_call: TRBV6-2/TRBV6-3
j_call: TRBJ1-3
clone_size: few
d_call: -

cdr3_nt: TGTGCCAGCAGCTTAGGGCCAGGCTATAATGAAAAACTGTTTTTT
cdr3_aa: CASSLGPGYNEKLFF
v_call: TRBV11-3
j_call: TRBJ1-4
clone_size: -
d_call: -

cdr3_nt: TGTGCCAGCAGCTTAGACCCTAGTAGCGGGGGGGCTGACGAGCAGTACTTC
cdr3_aa: CASSLDPSSGGADEQYF
v_call: TRBV7-4
j_call: TRBJ2-7
clone_size: -
d_call: TRBD2

cdr3_nt: TGTGCCAGCAGCTTGGGGCAGGGGAAAGGAAACACCATATATTTT
cdr3_aa: CASSLGQGKGNTIYF
v_call: TRBV5-6
j_call: TRBJ1-3
clone_size: -
d_call: -

cdr3_nt: TGTGCCAGCAGTTACTCACGTGCGGTGGGCAAAAACATTCAGTACTTC
cdr3_aa: CASSYSRAVGKNIQYF
v_call: TRBV6-2/TRBV6-3
j_call: TRBJ2-4
clone_size: -
d_call: -

cdr3_nt: TGTGCCAGCTCACCGCGACAGGGAGAGGACACCATATATTTT
cdr3_aa: CASSPRQGEDTIYF
v_call: TRBV18
j_call: TRBJ1-3
clone_size: -
d_call: TRBD1